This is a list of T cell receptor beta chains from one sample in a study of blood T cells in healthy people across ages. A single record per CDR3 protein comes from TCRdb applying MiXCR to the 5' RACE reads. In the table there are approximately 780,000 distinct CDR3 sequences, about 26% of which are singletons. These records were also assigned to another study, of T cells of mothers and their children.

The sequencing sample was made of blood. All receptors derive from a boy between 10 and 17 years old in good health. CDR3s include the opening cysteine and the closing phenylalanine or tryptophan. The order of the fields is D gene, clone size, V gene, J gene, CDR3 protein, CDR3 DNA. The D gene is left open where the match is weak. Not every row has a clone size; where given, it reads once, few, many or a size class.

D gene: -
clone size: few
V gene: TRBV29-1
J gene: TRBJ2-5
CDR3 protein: CSVDPSSRGGGTQYF
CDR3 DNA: TGCAGCGTTGACCCTTCGAGTAGGGGAGGCGGGACCCAGTACTTC

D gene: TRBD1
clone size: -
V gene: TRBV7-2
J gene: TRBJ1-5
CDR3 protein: CASSLITRDRGYNQPQHF
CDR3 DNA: TGTGCCAGCAGCCTAATCACCCGGGACAGGGGCTACAATCAGCCCCAGCATTTT

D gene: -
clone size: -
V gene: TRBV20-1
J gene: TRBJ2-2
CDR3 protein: CSARDQRLDTGELFF
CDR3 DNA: TGCAGTGCTAGAGATCAAAGGCTGGACACCGGGGAGCTGTTTTTT

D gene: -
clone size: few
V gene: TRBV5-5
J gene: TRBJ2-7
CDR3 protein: CASSTQTGPYEQYF
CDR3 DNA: TGTGCCAGCAGCACCCAGACAGGACCCTACGAGCAGTACTTC

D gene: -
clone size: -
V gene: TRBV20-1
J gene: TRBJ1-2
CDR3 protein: CGEAPQEVYGYTF
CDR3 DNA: TGCGGGGAGGCACCTCAAGAGGTCTATGGCTACACCTTC

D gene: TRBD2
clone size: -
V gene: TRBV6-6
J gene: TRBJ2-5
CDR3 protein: CASSYSSGEETQYF
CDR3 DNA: TGTGCCAGCAGTTACTCGAGCGGGGAAGAGACCCAGTACTTC

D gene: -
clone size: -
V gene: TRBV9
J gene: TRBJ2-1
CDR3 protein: CASSVGLEQNEQFF
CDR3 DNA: TGTGCCAGCAGCGTAGGGTTAGAGCAAAATGAGCAGTTCTTC

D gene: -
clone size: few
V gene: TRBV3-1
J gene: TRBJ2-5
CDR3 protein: CASSPSMRRLQETQYF
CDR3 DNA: TGTGCCAGCAGCCCCTCCATGCGCAGACTGCAAGAGACCCAGTACTTC

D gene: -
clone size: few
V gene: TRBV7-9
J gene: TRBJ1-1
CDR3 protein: CASSYYRDRHTEAFF
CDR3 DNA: TGTGCCAGCAGCTATTATAGGGACCGCCATACTGAAGCTTTCTTT

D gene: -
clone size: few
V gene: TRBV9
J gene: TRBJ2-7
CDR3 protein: CASSLTGLGAYEQYF
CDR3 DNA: TGTGCCAGCAGCCTTACAGGGTTGGGGGCCTACGAGCAGTACTTC

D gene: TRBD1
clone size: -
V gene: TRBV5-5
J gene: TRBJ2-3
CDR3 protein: CASSLTDRGRTDTQYF
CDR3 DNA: TGTGCCAGCAGCTTGACGGACAGGGGGCGCACAGATACGCAGTATTTT

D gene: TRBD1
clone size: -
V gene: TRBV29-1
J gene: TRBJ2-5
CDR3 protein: CSVGITGQQETQYF
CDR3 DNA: TGCAGCGTTGGGATTACGGGACAGCAAGAGACCCAGTACTTC

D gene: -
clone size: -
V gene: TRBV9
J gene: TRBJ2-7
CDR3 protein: CASSPGQGNYYEQYF
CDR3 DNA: TGTGCCAGCAGCCCAGGGCAGGGGAACTACTACGAGCAGTACTTC

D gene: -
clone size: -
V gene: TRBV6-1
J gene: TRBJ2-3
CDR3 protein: CASSALTGTDTQYF
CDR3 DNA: TGTGCCAGCAGTGCCCTAACAGGCACAGATACGCAGTATTTT

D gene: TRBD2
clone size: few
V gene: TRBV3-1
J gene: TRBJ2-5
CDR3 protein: CASSHAPGTSDQETQYF
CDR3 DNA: TGTGCCAGCAGCCATGCCCCCGGGACTAGCGACCAAGAGACCCAGTACTTC

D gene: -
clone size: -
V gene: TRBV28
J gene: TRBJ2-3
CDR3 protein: CASSLKRSISTDTQYF
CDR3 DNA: TGTGCCAGCAGTTTAAAGAGGTCAATTAGCACAGATACGCAGTATTTT

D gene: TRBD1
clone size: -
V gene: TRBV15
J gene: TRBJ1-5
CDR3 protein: CATSRPGTANQPQHF
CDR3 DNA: TGTGCCACCAGCAGACCTGGGACAGCAAATCAGCCCCAGCATTTT

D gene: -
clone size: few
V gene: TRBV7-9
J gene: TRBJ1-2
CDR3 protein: CAHEGQGYGYTF
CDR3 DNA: TGTGCCCATGAGGGACAAGGGTATGGCTACACCTTC

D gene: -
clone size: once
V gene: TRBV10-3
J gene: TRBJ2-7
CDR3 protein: CAIGAKGYEQYF
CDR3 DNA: TGTGCCATAGGGGCGAAAGGCTACGAGCAGTACTTC

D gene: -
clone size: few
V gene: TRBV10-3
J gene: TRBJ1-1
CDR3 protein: CAISGGRDTEAFF
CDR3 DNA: TGTGCCATCAGTGGGGGACGGGACACTGAAGCTTTCTTT

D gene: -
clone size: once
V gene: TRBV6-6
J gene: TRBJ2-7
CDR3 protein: CASTPLPALAGGEQYF
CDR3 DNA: TGTGCCAGCACCCCCCTTCCAGCCCTAGCTGGGGGAGAGCAGTACTTC

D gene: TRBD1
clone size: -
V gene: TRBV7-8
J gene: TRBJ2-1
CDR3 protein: CASSPTGQGGQFF
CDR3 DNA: TGTGCCAGCAGCCCTACGGGACAGGGTGGGCAGTTCTTC

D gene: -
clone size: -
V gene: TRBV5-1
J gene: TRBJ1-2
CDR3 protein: CASSLEARNYGYTF
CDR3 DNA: TGCGCCAGCAGCTTGGAGGCCCGCAACTATGGCTACACCTTC

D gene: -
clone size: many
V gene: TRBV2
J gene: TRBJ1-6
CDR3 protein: CASTGLGGPNSPLHF
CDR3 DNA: TGTGCCAGCACCGGGCTTGGGGGGCCGAATTCACCCCTCCACTTT

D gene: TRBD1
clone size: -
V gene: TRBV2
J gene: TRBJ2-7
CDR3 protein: CASSEGTGFHEQYF
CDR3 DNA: TGTGCCAGCAGTGAGGGGACAGGGTTCCACGAGCAGTACTTC

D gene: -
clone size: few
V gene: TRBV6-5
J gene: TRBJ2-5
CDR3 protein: CASSRVSGQETQYF
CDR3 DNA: TGTGCCAGCAGTCGCGTGAGCGGTCAAGAGACCCAGTACTTC

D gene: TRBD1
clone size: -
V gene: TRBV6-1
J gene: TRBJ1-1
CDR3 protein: CASSPPDRAGPEAFF
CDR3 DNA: TGTGCCAGCAGTCCACCGGACAGGGCCGGCCCTGAAGCTTTCTTT

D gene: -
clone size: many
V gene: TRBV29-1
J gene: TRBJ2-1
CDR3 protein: CSAPRGSSEYNEQFF
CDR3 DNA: TGCAGCGCTCCTAGGGGATCGTCTGAGTACAATGAGCAGTTCTTC

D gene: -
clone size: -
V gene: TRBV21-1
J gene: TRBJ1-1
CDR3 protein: CASSNSRQGANTEAFF
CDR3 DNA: TGTGCCAGCAGCAATAGTCGACAGGGGGCGAACACTGAAGCTTTCTTT

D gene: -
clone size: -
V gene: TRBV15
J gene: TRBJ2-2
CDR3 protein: CATSSGPGELFF
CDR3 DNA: TGTGCCACCAGCAGTGGCCCCGGGGAGCTGTTTTTT

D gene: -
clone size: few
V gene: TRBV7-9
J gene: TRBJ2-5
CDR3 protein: CASSPRGPLWETQYF
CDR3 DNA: TGTGCCAGCAGCCCACGAGGACCTCTATGGGAGACCCAGTACTTC

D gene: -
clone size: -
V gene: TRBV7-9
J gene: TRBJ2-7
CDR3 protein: CASSSETATYEQYF
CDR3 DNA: TGTGCCAGCAGCTCCGAAACCGCAACCTACGAGCAGTACTTC

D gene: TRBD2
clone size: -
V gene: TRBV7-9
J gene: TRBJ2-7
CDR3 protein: CASRMTSGADEQYF
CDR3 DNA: TGTGCCAGCAGGATGACTAGCGGGGCTGATGAGCAGTACTTC

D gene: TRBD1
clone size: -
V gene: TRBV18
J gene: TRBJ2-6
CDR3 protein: CASSPRTGRLSGANVLTF
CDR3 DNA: TGTGCCAGCTCACCAAGGACAGGCCGGCTCTCTGGGGCTAACGTCCTGACTTTC

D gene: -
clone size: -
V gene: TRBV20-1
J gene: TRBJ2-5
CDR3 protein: CSARDDGTASQETQYF
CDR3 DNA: TGCAGTGCTAGAGATGATGGGACGGCCAGCCAAGAGACCCAGTACTTC

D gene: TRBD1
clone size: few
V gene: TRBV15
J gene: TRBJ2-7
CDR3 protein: CATSRDPIGGPRAYEQYF
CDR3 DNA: TGTGCCACCAGCAGAGACCCGATAGGGGGCCCACGGGCCTACGAGCAGTACTTC

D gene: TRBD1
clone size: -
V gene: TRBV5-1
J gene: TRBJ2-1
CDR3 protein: CASSFEVGTVEQFF
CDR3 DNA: TGCGCCAGCAGCTTTGAGGTCGGGACAGTTGAGCAGTTCTTC

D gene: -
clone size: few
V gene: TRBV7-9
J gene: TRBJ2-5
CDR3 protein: CASSPTDSVNVF
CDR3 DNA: TGTGCCAGCAGCCCGACGGACAGCGTAAATGTCTTC

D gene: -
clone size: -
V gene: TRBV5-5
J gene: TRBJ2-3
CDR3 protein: CASSVKGLTSTDTQYF
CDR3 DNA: TGTGCCAGCAGCGTAAAGGGACTTACTAGCACAGATACGCAGTATTTT

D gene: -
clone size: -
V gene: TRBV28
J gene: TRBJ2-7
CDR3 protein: CASSLPTTDGYEQYF
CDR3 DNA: TGTGCCAGCAGTTTACCCACCACCGATGGCTACGAGCAGTACTTC

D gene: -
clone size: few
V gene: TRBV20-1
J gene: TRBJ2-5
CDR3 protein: CSAPSASDPETQYF
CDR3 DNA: TGCAGTGCCCCGTCGGCTAGCGACCCAGAGACCCAGTACTTC

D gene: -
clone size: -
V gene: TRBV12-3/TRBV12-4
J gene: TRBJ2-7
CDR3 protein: CASSGPDGPYEQYF
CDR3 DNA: TGTGCCAGCAGTGGACCGGACGGGCCTTACGAGCAGTACTTC

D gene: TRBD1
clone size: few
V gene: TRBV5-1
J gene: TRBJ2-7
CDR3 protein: CASNEGQTYEQYF
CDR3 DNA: TGCGCCAGCAATGAGGGACAGACCTACGAGCAGTACTTC

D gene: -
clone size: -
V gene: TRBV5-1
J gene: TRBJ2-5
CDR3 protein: CASSGLTTQETQYF
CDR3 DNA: TGCGCCAGCAGCGGACTAACGACACAAGAGACCCAGTACTTC

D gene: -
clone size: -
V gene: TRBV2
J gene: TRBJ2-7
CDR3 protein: CASLRGSYEQYF
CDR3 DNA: TGTGCCAGCTTGAGGGGGTCCTACGAGCAGTACTTC

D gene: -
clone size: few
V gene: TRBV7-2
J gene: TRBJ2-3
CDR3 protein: CASSLAPGEGTDTQYF
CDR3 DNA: TGTGCCAGCAGCTTAGCTCCGGGAGAAGGAACAGATACGCAGTATTTT

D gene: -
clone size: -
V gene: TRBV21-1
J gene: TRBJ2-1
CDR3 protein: CASSKRGPRGQNEQFF
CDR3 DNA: TGTGCCAGCAGCAAAAGAGGTCCTAGGGGGCAAAATGAGCAGTTCTTC

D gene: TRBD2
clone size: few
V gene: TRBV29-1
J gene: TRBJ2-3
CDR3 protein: CSVRAGGTDTQYF
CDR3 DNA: TGCAGCGTTCGCGCGGGGGGCACAGATACGCAGTATTTT